The next 2 T cell receptor beta chains were all read from a single sample in a study of a mutant IDH1 vaccine in newly diagnosed glioma. Sequencing was performed with immunoSEQ multiplex PCR; in TCRdb, only in-frame clones are kept and a portion is missing. The sample lists some 60,000 clones; 80% were seen once. These receptors' antigens are unknown. The sample's time point: week 11, during vaccination. A single vaccine dose contained 300 ug of mutant IDH1 20-mer peptide, and topical imiquimod was used with it. The material was PBMCs, obtained from a glioma patient whose treatment included an IDH1 peptide vaccine. The source is a man over 45 with glioma.

V and J are TRBV10-3 and TRBJ2-3; no definite D call. V shed 7 bases and J shed 0 bases, with 8 bases lying between them. The germline V gene encodes CDR1 ENHRY and CDR2 SYGVKD. The CDR3 has 13 residues. This CDR3 reads CAIMGSSTDTQYF. The CDR3 coding sequence is TGTGCCATCATGGGATCTAGCACAGATACGCAGTATTTT.

The V and J genes are TRBV4-3 and TRBJ2-3; D remains ambiguous. Trimming stripped 1 base from V and 2 bases from J, with 4 bases between. The germline gives CDR1 LGHNA, CDR2 YSLEER. The CDR3 covers 13 residues. The CDR3 is CASSQGATDTQYF. The CDR3 DNA is TGCGCCAGCAGCCAAGGGGCCACAGATACGCAGTATTTT.